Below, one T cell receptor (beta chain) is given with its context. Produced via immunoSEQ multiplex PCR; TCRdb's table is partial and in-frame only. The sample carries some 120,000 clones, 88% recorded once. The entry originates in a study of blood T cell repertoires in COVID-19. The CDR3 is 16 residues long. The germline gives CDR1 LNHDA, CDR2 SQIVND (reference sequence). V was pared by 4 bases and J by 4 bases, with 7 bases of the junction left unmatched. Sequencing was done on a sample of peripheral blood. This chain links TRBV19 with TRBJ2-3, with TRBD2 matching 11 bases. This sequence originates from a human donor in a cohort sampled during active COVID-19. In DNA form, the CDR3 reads TGTGCCAGTAGTACCGCTAGCGGGAGGTTCGCAGATACGCAGTATTTT. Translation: CASSTASGRFADTQYF.